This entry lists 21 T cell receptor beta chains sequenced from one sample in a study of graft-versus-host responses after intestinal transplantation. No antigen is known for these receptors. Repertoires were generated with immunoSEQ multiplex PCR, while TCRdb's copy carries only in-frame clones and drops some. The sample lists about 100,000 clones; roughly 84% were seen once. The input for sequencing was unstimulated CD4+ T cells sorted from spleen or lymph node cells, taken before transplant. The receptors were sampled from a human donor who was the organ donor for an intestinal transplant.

The CDR3 here is CASSQRFGEQYF. CDR3 sequence (DNA): TGTGCCAGCAGTCAGAGGTTCGGCGAGCAGTACTTC. The chain combines TRBV28 with TRBJ2-7; D is undetermined. The germline CDR1 and CDR2 sequences are MDHEN and SYDVKM. The CDR3 is made up of 12 amino acids. V was shortened by 5 bases and J by 6 bases, with 11 bases between the two germline ends.

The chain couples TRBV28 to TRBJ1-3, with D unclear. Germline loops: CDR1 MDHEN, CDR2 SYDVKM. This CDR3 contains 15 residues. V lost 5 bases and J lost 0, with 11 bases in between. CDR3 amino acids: CASSDGPSSGNTIYF. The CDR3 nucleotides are TGTGCCAGCAGTGACGGACCTAGCTCTGGAAACACCATATATTTT.

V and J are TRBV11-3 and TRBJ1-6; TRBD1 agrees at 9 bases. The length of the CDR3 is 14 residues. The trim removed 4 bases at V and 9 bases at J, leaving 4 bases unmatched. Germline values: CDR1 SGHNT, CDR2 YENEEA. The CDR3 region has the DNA TGTGCCAGCAGCTCGACGACAGGGGGTTCACCCCTCCACTTT. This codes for CASSSTTGGSPLHF.

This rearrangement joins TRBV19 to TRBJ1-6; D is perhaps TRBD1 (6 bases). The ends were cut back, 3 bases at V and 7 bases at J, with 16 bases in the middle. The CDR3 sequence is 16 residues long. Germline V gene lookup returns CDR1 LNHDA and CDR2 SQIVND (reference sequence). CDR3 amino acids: CASSITGTNLNSPLHF. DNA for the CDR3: TGTGCCAGTAGTATTACCGGGACAAACTTGAATTCACCCCTCCACTTT.

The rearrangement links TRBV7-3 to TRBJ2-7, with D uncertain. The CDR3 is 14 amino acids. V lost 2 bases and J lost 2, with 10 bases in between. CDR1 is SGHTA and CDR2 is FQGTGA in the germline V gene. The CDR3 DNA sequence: TGTGCCAGCAGCTTAGACGGGCCACCCTACGAGCAGTACTTC. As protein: CASSLDGPPYEQYF.

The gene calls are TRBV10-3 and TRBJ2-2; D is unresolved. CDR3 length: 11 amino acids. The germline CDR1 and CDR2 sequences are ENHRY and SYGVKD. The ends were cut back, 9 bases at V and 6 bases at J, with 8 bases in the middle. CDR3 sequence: CAISPAGELFF. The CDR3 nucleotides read TGTGCCATTTCCCCCGCCGGGGAGCTGTTTTTT.

CDR3: CASSQEKVYGYTF. In DNA, the CDR3 is TGCGCCAGCAGCCAAGAGAAAGTCTATGGCTACACCTTC. This chain uses TRBV4-1 with TRBJ1-2, with D unresolved. Trimming removed 0 bases from V and 4 bases from J, with 6 bases in between. CDR1 MGHRA and CDR2 YSYEKL come from the germline V gene. The CDR3 has 13 amino acids.

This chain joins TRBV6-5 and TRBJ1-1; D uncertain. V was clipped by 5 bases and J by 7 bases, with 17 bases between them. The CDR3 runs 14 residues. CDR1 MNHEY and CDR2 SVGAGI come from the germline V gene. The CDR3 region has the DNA TGTGCCAGCAGTCCCCGGGTCGGTCAGTATGAAGCTTTCTTT. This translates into CASSPRVGQYEAFF.

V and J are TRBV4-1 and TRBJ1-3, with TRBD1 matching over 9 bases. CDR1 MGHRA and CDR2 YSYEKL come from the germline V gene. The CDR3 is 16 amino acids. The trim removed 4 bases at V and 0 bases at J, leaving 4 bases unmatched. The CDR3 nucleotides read TGCGCCAGCAGCCGAGGGACAGGGAACTCTGGAAACACCATATATTTT. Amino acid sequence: CASSRGTGNSGNTIYF.

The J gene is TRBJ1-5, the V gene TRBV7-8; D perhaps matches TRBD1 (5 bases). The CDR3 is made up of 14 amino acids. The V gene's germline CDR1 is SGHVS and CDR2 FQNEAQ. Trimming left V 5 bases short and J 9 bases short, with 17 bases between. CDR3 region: CASSAGQLYLPQHF. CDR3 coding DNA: TGTGCCAGCAGCGCCGGACAATTGTATTTGCCCCAGCATTTT.

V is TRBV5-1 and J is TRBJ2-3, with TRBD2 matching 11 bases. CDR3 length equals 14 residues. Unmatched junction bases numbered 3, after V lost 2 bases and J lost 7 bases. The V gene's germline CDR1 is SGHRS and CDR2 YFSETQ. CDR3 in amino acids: CASSFGLAGYTQYF. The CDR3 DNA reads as TGCGCCAGCAGCTTTGGACTAGCGGGTTATACGCAGTATTTT.

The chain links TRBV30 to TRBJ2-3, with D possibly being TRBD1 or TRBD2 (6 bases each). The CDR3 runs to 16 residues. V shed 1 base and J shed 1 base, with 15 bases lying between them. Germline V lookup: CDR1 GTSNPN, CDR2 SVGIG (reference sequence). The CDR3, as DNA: TGTGCCTGGAGTGCGGCGACGGGGGCTCGCACAGATACGCAGTATTTT. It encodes CAWSAATGARTDTQYF.

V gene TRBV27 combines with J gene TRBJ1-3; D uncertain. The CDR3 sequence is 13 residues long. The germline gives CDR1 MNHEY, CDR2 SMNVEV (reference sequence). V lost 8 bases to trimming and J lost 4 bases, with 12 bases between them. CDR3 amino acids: CASLRVGGNTIYF. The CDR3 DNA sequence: TGTGCCAGCCTCCGGGTGGGGGGAAACACCATATATTTT.

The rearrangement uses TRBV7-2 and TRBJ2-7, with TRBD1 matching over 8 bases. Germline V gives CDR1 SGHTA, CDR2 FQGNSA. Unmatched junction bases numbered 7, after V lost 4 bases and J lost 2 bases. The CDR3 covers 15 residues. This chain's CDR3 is CASSSDRGRTYEQYF. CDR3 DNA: TGTGCCAGCAGCTCCGACAGGGGAAGGACCTACGAGCAGTACTTC.

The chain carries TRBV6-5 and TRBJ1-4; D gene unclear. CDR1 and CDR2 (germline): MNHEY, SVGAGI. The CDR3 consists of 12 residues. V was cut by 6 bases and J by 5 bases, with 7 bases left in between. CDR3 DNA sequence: TGTGCCAGCAGGGTGGGGAATGAAAAACTGTTTTTT. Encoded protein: CASRVGNEKLFF.

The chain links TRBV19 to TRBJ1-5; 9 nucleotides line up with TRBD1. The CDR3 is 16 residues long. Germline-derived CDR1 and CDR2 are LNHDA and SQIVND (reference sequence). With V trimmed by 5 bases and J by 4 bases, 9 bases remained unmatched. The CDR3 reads CASSPPDRGENQPQHF. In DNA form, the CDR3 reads TGTGCCAGTAGTCCACCGGACAGGGGAGAAAATCAGCCCCAGCATTTT.

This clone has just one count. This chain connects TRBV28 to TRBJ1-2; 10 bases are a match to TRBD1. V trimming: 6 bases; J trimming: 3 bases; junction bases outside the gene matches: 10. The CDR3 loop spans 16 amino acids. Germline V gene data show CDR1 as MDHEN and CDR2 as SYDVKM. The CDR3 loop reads CASRYIDRGQDYGYTF. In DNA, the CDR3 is TGTGCCAGCAGGTATATAGACAGGGGGCAAGACTATGGCTACACCTTC.

CDR3 in amino acids: CASFPRVGEEQYF. The CDR3 coding sequence is TGTGCCAGCTTCCCCCGGGTGGGAGAAGAGCAGTACTTC. The chain couples TRBV27 to TRBJ2-7, with D possibly TRBD2 on 5 matching bases. The CDR3 totals 13 residues. Germline CDR1 is MNHEY and CDR2 is SMNVEV (reference sequence). Trimming removed 8 bases at V and 7 bases at J, with 18 bases between.

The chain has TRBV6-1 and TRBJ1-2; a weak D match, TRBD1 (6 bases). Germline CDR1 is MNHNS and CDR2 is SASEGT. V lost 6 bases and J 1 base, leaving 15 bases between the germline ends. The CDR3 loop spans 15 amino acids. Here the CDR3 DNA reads TGTGCCAGCAGCCGAACAGGGTTCCTTAACTATGGCTACACCTTC. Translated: CASSRTGFLNYGYTF.

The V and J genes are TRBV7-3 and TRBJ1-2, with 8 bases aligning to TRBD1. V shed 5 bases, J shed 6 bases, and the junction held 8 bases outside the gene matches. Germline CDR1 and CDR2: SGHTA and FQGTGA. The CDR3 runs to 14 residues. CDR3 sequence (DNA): TGTGCCAGCAGCGCGGACAGGGTCTTGGATGGCTACACCTTC. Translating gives CASSADRVLDGYTF.

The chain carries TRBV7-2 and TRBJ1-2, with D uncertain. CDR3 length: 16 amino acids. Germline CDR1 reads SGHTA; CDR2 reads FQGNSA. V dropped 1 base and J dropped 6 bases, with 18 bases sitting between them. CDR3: CASSLVGWSGYDGYTF. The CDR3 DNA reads TGTGCCAGCAGCTTAGTTGGCTGGTCCGGGTACGATGGCTACACCTTC. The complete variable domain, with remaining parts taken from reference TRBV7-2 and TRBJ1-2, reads GAGVSQSPSNKVTEKGKDVELRCDPISGHTALYWYRQSLGQGLEFLIYFQGNSAPDKSGLPSDRFSAERTGGSVSTLTIQRTQQEDSAVYLCASSLVGWSGYDGYTFGSGTRLTVV.